Presented here are 15 T cell receptor beta chains from one specimen sequenced in a study of technical replicates of blood from a handful of donors (dated by TCRdb to between 2016 and 2019). Library method: the immunoSEQ multiplex PCR assay. TCRdb limited this immuneACCESS table to in-frame rearrangements with V and J called. A share of clones is missing; checked studies link under half to unresolved V genes, and the rest is unexplained. The sample table lists about 83,000 clones, about 96% of them with a count of one. Just over 0.3% of the sample lies in the top ten. Sequences were obtained from T cells isolated from PBMCs. Every receptor here comes from a human donor in good health.

The rearrangement links TRBV30 to TRBJ1-5, with D unclear. The V and J ends lost 1 base and 7 bases respectively, with 11 bases between them. The V gene's germline CDR1 is GTSNPN and CDR2 SVGIG (reference sequence). This CDR3 region has 13 residues. The CDR3 spells CAWSESLRQPQHF. The CDR3 nucleotides are TGTGCCTGGAGTGAATCCCTACGGCAGCCCCAGCATTTT.

The V call is TRBV10-3, the J call TRBJ1-1, with D perhaps TRBD1 (6 bases). Trimming shortened V by 4 bases and J by 4 bases, and 13 bases separated the two germline ends. Germline V gene lookup returns CDR1 ENHRY and CDR2 SYGVKD. The CDR3 extends over 14 amino acids. The CDR3 sequence: CAISGTGTSTEAFF. The CDR3, as DNA: TGTGCCATCAGTGGGACCGGGACATCCACTGAAGCTTTCTTT.

The chain joins TRBV5-1 to TRBJ2-1; 9 nucleotides agree with TRBD1. Germline V gene lookup returns CDR1 SGHRS and CDR2 YFSETQ. The CDR3 covers 15 residues. V lost 6 bases to trimming and J lost 7 bases; unmatched junction nucleotides: 11. CDR3 nucleotide sequence: TGCGCCAGCACCGCGGGACAGGGCTTCGTAAATGAGCAGTTCTTC. Translated: CASTAGQGFVNEQFF. The full variable domain, its missing parts supplied by reference TRBV5-1 and TRBJ2-1, is KAGVTQTPRYLIKTRGQQVTLSCSPISGHRSVSWYQQTPGQGLQFLFEYFSETQRNKGNFPGRFSGRQFSNSRSEMNVSTLELGDSALYLCASTAGQGFVNEQFFGPGTRLTVL.

The CDR3 nucleotides read TGTGCCAGCAGCTTAACTGAGATGAACACTGAAGCTTTCTTT. Residues: CASSLTEMNTEAFF. The chain recombines TRBV11-2 with TRBJ1-1; no clear D. This CDR3 has 14 residues. Trimming pared 2 bases from V and 0 bases from J, leaving 7 bases between. The germline gives CDR1 SGHAT, CDR2 FQNNGV.

V is TRBV27 and J is TRBJ1-1; D gene ambiguous. The germline V gene encodes CDR1 MNHEY and CDR2 SMNVEV (reference sequence). This CDR3 region has 13 residues. V was shortened by 2 bases and J by 1 base, with 5 bases between the two germline ends. CDR3 bases: TGTGCCAGCAGTTTACAAGCGAACACTGAAGCTTTCTTT. It codes for CASSLQANTEAFF.

This sequence joins TRBV27 and TRBJ2-7; no reliable D call. CDR1 MNHEY and CDR2 SMNVEV come from the germline V gene (reference sequence). There are 13 residues in the CDR3. Trimming cost V 5 bases and J 7 bases, with 15 bases left between them. CDR3: CASSLTPSREQYF. The CDR3 DNA sequence: TGTGCCAGCAGTCTCACCCCCTCGCGGGAGCAGTACTTC.

A remark on this clone: The sample has other DNA sequences that encode this CDR3 too. CDR3 sequence (DNA): TGTGCCAGCAGTTACTCTACAGGGTTGAACACTGAAGCTTTCTTT. This codes for CASSYSTGLNTEAFF. V usage is TRBV6-5 and J usage is TRBJ1-1; TRBD1 might be the D (6 bases). Trimming stripped 0 bases from V and 0 bases from J, with 8 bases between. Per germline, CDR1 MNHEY and CDR2 SVGAGI. CDR3 length: 15 amino acids.

J is TRBJ2-7 and V is TRBV28; possible D gene TRBD2, 6 bases. With 4 bases removed from V and 1 base from J, the gap between germline ends came to 11 bases. The CDR3 extends over 14 amino acids. CDR1 is MDHEN, CDR2 SYDVKM, per germline. CDR3 DNA: TGTGCCAGCAGTTCACTCGGGGGTTCCTACGAGCAGTACTTC. This translates into CASSSLGGSYEQYF.

The chain combines TRBV25-1 with TRBJ2-7; 10 positions agree with TRBD2. J gave up 6 bases and V 6 bases, and 8 bases lay outside the gene matches. CDR1 is MGHDK, CDR2 SYGVNS, per germline. The CDR3 has 14 residues. The CDR3: CASSSLAGVPEQYF. The CDR3 DNA reads TGTGCCAGCAGCTCGCTAGCGGGAGTCCCCGAGCAGTACTTC.

This clone showed up just once. The CDR3 sequence is CASSEYEDRGEQYF. CDR3 sequence (DNA): TGTGCCAGCAGCGAATACGAGGACAGGGGGGAGCAGTACTTC. This sequence joins TRBV7-9 and TRBJ2-7; 10 nucleotides match TRBD1. Germline values: CDR1 SEHNR, CDR2 FQNEAQ (reference sequence). This CDR3 comprises 14 residues. The V and J ends lost 5 bases and 7 bases, in that order; junction bases with no gene match: 8.

This clone was counted a single time. The rearrangement uses TRBV14 and TRBJ2-1; 12 nucleotides agree with TRBD2. V was clipped by 4 bases and J by 5 bases; unmatched bases: 12. The CDR3 loop spans 18 amino acids. Germline values: CDR1 SGHDN, CDR2 FVKESK. The CDR3 loop is CASSPSPSGRARDNEQFF. The CDR3, as DNA: TGTGCCAGCAGCCCTAGTCCTAGCGGGAGGGCCAGGGACAATGAGCAGTTCTTC.

The chain links TRBV2 to TRBJ2-7; TRBD2 matches 7 bases. The length of the CDR3 is 13 residues. In germline, CDR1 is SNHLY, CDR2 FYNNEI. V shed 3 bases, J shed 6 bases, and the junction held 5 bases outside the gene matches. CDR3 bases: TGTGCCAGCAGTGAGGGTAGCGGGTTCGAGCAGTACTTC. As protein: CASSEGSGFEQYF.

This sequence joins TRBV28 and TRBJ2-7; possibly TRBD2 for D (6 bases). V dropped 6 bases and J dropped 2 bases, with 17 bases sitting between them. The CDR3 covers 15 residues. The germline V gene encodes CDR1 MDHEN and CDR2 SYDVKM. CDR3 sequence (DNA): TGTGCCAGCAGCCGCGGGAACAGGTGGACCTACGAGCAGTACTTC. It encodes CASSRGNRWTYEQYF. Drawing the rest from reference TRBV28 and TRBJ2-7, the complete variable domain is DVKVTQSSRYLVKRTGEKVFLECVQDMDHENMFWYRQDPGLGLRLIYFSYDVKMKEKGDIPEGYSVSREKKERFSLILESASTNQTSMYLCASSRGNRWTYEQYFGPGTRLTVT.

J is TRBJ2-7 and V is TRBV5-4; no firm D call. Germline CDR1 is SGHNT and CDR2 is YYREEE (reference sequence). The CDR3 totals 11 residues. V dropped 3 bases and J dropped 3 bases, with 4 bases sitting between them. This CDR3 reads CASSYGYEQYF. The CDR3 DNA follows: TGTGCCAGCAGCTACGGCTACGAGCAGTACTTC. Together with reference TRBV5-4 and TRBJ2-7, the CDR3 gives the full variable domain: ETGVTQSPTHLIKTRGQQVTLRCSSQSGHNTVSWYQQALGQGPQFIFQYYREEENGRGNFPPRFSGLQFPNYSSELNVNALELDDSALYLCASSYGYEQYFGPGTRLTVT.

The J gene is TRBJ2-7, the V gene TRBV7-2, with 7 nucleotides matching TRBD2. J lost 2 bases, V lost 2 bases, and 18 bases had no gene match. Germline CDR1 SGHTA, CDR2 FQGNSA. The CDR3 is 19 amino acids. The CDR3 nucleotides read TGTGCCAGCAGCTTAAAAGCGGGGTTTCCGGTATCCGAAACCTACGAGCAGTACTTC. Its protein product is CASSLKAGFPVSETYEQYF.